Described below is a single T cell receptor (beta chain) sequence and its context. Source study methods: Scientists estimated how many nucleated cells there were by amplifying reference gene primers. The repertoire was sequenced with immunoSEQ multiplex PCR; TCRdb's copy has only in-frame clones and lacks some. The DNA gave D and trimming, while V, J and clone size come from that table. The data contain 78,000 or so clones, around 86% of them seen just once; the ten biggest clones take up approximately 9.1%. The J segment lost 2 bases and the V segment lost 3 bases, leaving 7 bases of the junction unmatched. Germline CDR1 is MNHEY and CDR2 is SMNVEV (reference sequence). This CDR3 is built from 17 residues. This specimen belongs to a study of blood T cell repertoires in COVID-19.

Sequencing was carried out using peripheral blood. The TCR sequence derives from a human donor in a cohort sampled during active COVID-19. The chain is built from TRBV27 and TRBJ2-2; 9 bases agree with TRBD1. CDR3 amino acids: CASSFADRGPNTGELFF. The CDR3 bases are TGTGCCAGCAGTTTCGCGGACAGGGGCCCTAACACCGGGGAGCTGTTTTTT.